This TCR beta chain was captured in a study of Tregs in tolerant kidney transplant recipients. Remarks on this clone: The CDR3 extends 3 residues past the end of the read, so its final part is completed from the germline J gene.

Measured with immunoSEQ multiplex PCR; TCRdb has only the in-frame clones, and not every one. Its table lists around 33,000 clones. The germline gives CDR1 MNHGY, CDR2 SVAAGI. This CDR3 contains 14 residues. Trimming shortened V by 5 bases and J by 8 bases, and 15 bases separated the two germline ends. The nonmyeloablative bone marrow transplants came from related graft donors, with transient mixed chimerism. This chain uses TRBV6-9 with TRBJ1-4, with D possibly matching TRBD1 (5 bases). This TCR was recovered from a human patient who received a combined kidney and bone marrow transplant. Some T cells may be provided by the graft donor. The material was CD4+ T cells from blood (PBMCs), obtained 24 months after the transplant. The CDR3 protein is CASSIDSRREKLFF. The sequenced CDR3 bases are TGTGCCAGCAGTATCGACAGCAGACGGGAAAAA.